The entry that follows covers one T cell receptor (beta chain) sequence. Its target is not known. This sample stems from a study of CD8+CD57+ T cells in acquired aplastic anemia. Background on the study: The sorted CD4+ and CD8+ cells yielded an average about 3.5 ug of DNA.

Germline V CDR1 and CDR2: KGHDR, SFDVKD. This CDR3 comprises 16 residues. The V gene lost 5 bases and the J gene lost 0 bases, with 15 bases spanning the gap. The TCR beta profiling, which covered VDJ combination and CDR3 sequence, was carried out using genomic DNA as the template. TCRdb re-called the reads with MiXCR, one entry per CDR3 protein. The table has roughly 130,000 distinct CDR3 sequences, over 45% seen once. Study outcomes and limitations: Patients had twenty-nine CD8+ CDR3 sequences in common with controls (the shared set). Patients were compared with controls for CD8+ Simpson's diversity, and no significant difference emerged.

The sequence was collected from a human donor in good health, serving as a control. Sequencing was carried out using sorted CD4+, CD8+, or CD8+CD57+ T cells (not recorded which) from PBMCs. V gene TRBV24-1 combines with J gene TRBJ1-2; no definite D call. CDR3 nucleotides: TGTGCCACCAGTGCCCCGTCGGGAGAAGCTAACTATGGCTACACCTTC. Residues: CATSAPSGEANYGYTF.